The 12 T cell receptor beta chains below come from one sample, sequenced in a study of cytomegalovirus exposure and HLA in healthy donors. PCR used 60 Vbeta primers and 13 Jbeta primers. The data were produced by immunoSEQ multiplex PCR, yet TCRdb's version contains in-frame clones alone and is incomplete. The sample comprises 150,000 to 200,000 clones, approximately 85% of which are singletons, and about a tenth rests with the top ten. Material: PBMCs. These receptors came from a young man in good health and CMV-seropositive.

The chain couples TRBV6-1 to TRBJ1-3; D perhaps matches TRBD1 (6 bases). V was clipped by 8 bases and J by 4 bases, with 12 bases between them. Germline V lookup: CDR1 MNHNS, CDR2 SASEGT. This CDR3 contains 13 residues. CDR3 in amino acids: CASADRSGNTIYF. The CDR3 region has the DNA TGTGCCAGCGCCGACAGGTCCGGAAACACCATATATTTT.

The V gene is TRBV19, the J gene TRBJ1-4; D ambiguous. Trimming pared 4 bases from V and 6 bases from J, leaving 18 bases between. The length of the CDR3 is 16 residues. The V gene's germline CDR1 is LNHDA and CDR2 SQIVND (reference sequence). The CDR3 bases are TGTGCCAGTAGTAAGAGTGGTCGGTTTGAGGATGAAAAACTGTTTTTT. Translated: CASSKSGRFEDEKLFF.

This clone was counted a few times. The chain links TRBV6-5 to TRBJ2-7, with 11 bases that match TRBD1. V trimming: 5 bases; J trimming: 3 bases; junction bases outside the gene matches: 3. CDR1 and CDR2 (germline): MNHEY, SVGAGI. The CDR3 is 14 amino acids. CDR3 sequence reads: CASSAGTGGYEQYF. CDR3 nucleotide sequence: TGTGCCAGCAGTGCCGGGACAGGGGGCTACGAGCAGTACTTC.

The J gene is TRBJ2-5, the V gene TRBV27; D is perhaps TRBD2 (6 bases). The CDR3 sequence is 15 residues long. V lost 6 bases to trimming and J lost 1 base, with 15 bases between them. From germline, CDR1 is MNHEY and CDR2 SMNVEV (reference sequence). In DNA, the CDR3 is TGTGCCAGCAGATCGAGGCCGGGGGTCCAAGAGACCCAGTACTTC. Protein sequence: CASRSRPGVQETQYF.

This chain joins TRBV4-1 and TRBJ2-5; TRBD2 agrees at 9 bases. Losses at the gene ends were 0 bases for V and 3 bases for J; bases not matched to a gene: 5. The germline V gene encodes CDR1 MGHRA and CDR2 YSYEKL. This CDR3 has 16 residues. The CDR3 spells CASSQDGVAGEETQYF. CDR3 sequence (DNA): TGCGCCAGCAGCCAAGATGGAGTAGCGGGGGAAGAGACCCAGTACTTC.

The V gene is TRBV5-1, the J gene TRBJ2-5; 9 bases align to TRBD1. The CDR3 runs 16 residues. Germline loops: CDR1 SGHRS, CDR2 YFSETQ. V lost 2 bases and J lost 5; bases outside the gene matches: 10. CDR3 nucleotides: TGCGCCAGCAGCTTACAGGGGGCGATGATCAGCGAGACCCAGTACTTC. Translated: CASSLQGAMISETQYF.

The chain links TRBV15 to TRBJ2-7; a possible D gene is TRBD1 (5 bases). Germline-derived CDR1 and CDR2 are LNHNV and YYDKDF (reference sequence). CDR3 size: 13 residues. Trimming removed 1 base at V and 9 bases at J, with 13 bases between. CDR3 amino acids: CATSRGPDTRQYF. CDR3 bases: TGTGCCACCAGCAGAGGCCCGGACACCCGGCAGTACTTC.

CDR3 region: CASSPGLPQGLYGYTF. As DNA, the CDR3 is TGCGCCAGCAGTCCGGGACTTCCCCAAGGATTATATGGCTACACCTTC. The chain recombines TRBV5-1 with TRBJ1-2; TRBD1 might be the D (5 bases). The V end was cut by 5 bases, the J end by 5 bases, with 22 bases between. Germline V gene data show CDR1 as SGHRS and CDR2 as YFSETQ. The CDR3 spans 16 residues. The whole variable domain, filled in from reference TRBV5-1 and TRBJ1-2, reads KAGVTQTPRYLIKTRGQQVTLSCSPISGHRSVSWYQQTPGQGLQFLFEYFSETQRNKGNFPGRFSGRQFSNSRSEMNVSTLELGDSALYLCASSPGLPQGLYGYTFGSGTRLTVV.

This clone appeared a single time. The rearrangement links TRBV11-3 to TRBJ2-2; TRBD1 aligns across 8 bases. The germline CDR1 and CDR2 sequences are SGHNT and YENEEA. The CDR3 consists of 18 residues. V dropped 1 base and J dropped 2; count of bases not matched to a gene: 9. CDR3 region: CASSLAWGQGANTGELFF. The CDR3 bases are TGTGCCAGCAGCTTAGCCTGGGGGCAGGGGGCCAACACCGGGGAGCTGTTTTTT.

The CDR3 loop reads CASGGSPGEQYF. The CDR3 nucleotides are TGTGCCAGCGGGGGCTCCCCTGGCGAGCAGTACTTC. V usage is TRBV27 and J usage is TRBJ2-7, with D maybe TRBD1 (6 bases). V was cut by 8 bases and J by 6 bases, with 14 bases left in between. The CDR3 length is 12 residues. Germline assignment: CDR1 MNHEY and CDR2 SMNVEV (reference sequence).

V gene TRBV7-8 combines with J gene TRBJ1-5, with TRBD1 matching over 7 bases. CDR3 length equals 12 residues. Unmatched junction bases numbered 4, after V lost 11 bases and J lost 3 bases. Germline CDR1 reads SGHVS; CDR2 reads FQNEAQ. The CDR3 reads CASGGNNQPQHF. The CDR3, as DNA: TGTGCCTCAGGGGGGAACAATCAGCCCCAGCATTTT.

This rearrangement joins TRBV5-1 to TRBJ2-5, with no clear D. Trimming left V 1 base short and J 5 bases short, with 12 bases between. The CDR3 is made up of 14 amino acids. CDR1 SGHRS and CDR2 YFSETQ come from the germline V gene. The CDR3 loop is CASSLFLREETQYF. The CDR3 DNA reads TGCGCCAGCAGCTTGTTCCTACGAGAGGAGACCCAGTACTTC.